The 4 T cell receptor beta chains reported below all come from one sample, sequenced in a study of blood T cell repertoires in COVID-19. Method: immunoSEQ multiplex PCR; TCRdb's copy keeps in-frame clones and lacks some. The profile shows 250,000 to 400,000 clones, roughly 90% of them singletons. Sequences were obtained from peripheral blood. The origin of the receptors is a woman aged 25 to 39 with COVID-19, enrolled during active disease.

The chain is built from TRBV11-2 and TRBJ2-1; TRBD1 might be the D (6 bases). This CDR3 has 14 residues. V gave up 5 bases and J gave up 7 bases, with 15 bases separating them. CDR1 is SGHAT, CDR2 FQNNGV, per germline. The CDR3 reads CASSRTRQANEQFF. CDR3 bases: TGTGCCAGCAGCCGCACCCGACAGGCTAATGAGCAGTTCTTC.

This chain links TRBV4-1 with TRBJ2-1; TRBD1 matches 7 bases. This CDR3 has 14 amino acids. Germline lookup yields CDR1 MGHRA and CDR2 YSYEKL. V trimming: 2 bases; J trimming: 10 bases; junction bases outside the gene matches: 8. The CDR3 bases are TGCGCCAGCAGCCAAATCACTGGACAGGCCGAGCAGTTCTTC. Its translation: CASSQITGQAEQFF.

The rearrangement joins TRBV30 to TRBJ1-2, with D uncertain. Germline V lookup: CDR1 GTSNPN, CDR2 SVGIG (reference sequence). Trimming removed 4 bases at V and 6 bases at J, with 6 bases between. The CDR3 sequence is 10 residues long. The CDR3 protein is CAWKQNGYTF. The CDR3 region has the DNA TGTGCCTGGAAACAGAATGGCTACACCTTC.

This clone was observed a single time. DNA for the CDR3: TGCGCCAGCAGCGCGGGTGCGTGGTACGAGCAGTACTTC. It specifies CASSAGAWYEQYF. J is TRBJ2-7 and V is TRBV5-1; perhaps TRBD2 as D (5 bases). The germline V gene has CDR1 SGHRS and CDR2 YFSETQ. The CDR3 loop spans 13 amino acids. Trimming shortened V by 4 bases and J by 4 bases, and 12 bases separated the two germline ends.